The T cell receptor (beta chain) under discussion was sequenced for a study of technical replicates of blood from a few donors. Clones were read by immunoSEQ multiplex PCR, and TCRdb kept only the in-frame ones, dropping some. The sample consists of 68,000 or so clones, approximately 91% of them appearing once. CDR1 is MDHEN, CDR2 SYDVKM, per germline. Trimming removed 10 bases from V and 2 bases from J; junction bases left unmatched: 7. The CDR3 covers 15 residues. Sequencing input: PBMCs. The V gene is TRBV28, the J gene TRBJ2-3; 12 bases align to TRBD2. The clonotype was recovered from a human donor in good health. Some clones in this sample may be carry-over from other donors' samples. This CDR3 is CATGGLAGSTDTQYF. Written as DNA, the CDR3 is TGTGCCACCGGAGGACTAGCGGGGTCCACAGATACGCAGTATTTT.